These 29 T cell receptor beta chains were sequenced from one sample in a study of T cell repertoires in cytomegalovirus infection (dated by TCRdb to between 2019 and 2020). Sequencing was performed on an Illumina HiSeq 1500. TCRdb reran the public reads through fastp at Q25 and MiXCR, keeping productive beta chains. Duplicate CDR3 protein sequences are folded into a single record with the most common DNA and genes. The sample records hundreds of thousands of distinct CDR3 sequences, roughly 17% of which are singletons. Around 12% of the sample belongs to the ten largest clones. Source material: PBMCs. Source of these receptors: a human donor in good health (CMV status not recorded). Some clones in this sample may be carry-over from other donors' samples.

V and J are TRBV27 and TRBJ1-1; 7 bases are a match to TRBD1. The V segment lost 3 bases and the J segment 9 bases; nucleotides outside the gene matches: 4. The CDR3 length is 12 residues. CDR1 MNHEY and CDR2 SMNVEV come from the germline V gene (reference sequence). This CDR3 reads CASSLRTGKAFF. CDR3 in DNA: TGTGCCAGCAGTTTGCGGACAGGAAAAGCTTTCTTT.

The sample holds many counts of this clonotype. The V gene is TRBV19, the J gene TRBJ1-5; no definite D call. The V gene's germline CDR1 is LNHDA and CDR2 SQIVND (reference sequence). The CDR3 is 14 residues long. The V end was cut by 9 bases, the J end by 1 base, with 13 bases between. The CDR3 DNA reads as TGTGCCAGCCACATCTCCGGAAGCAATCAGCCCCAGCATTTT. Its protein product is CASHISGSNQPQHF.

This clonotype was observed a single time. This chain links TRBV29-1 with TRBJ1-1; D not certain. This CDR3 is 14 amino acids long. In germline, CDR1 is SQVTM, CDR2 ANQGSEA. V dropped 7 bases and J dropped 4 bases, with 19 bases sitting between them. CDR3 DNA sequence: TGCAGCGCCCGCTCGCAGACCGAAGGCACTGAAGCTTTCTTT. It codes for CSARSQTEGTEAFF. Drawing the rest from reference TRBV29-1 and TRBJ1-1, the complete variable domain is SAVISQKPSRDICQRGTSLTIQCQVDSQVTMMFWYRQQPGQSLTLIATANQGSEATYESGFVIDKFPISRPNLTFSTLTVSNMSPEDSSIYLCSARSQTEGTEAFFGQGTRLTVV.

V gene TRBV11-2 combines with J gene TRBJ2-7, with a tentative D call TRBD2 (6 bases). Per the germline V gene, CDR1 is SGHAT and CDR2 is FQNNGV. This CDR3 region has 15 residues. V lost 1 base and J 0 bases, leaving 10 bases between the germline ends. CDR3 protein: CASSLVGGDSYEQYF. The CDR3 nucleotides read TGTGCCAGCAGCTTAGTTGGCGGGGACTCCTACGAGCAGTACTTC.

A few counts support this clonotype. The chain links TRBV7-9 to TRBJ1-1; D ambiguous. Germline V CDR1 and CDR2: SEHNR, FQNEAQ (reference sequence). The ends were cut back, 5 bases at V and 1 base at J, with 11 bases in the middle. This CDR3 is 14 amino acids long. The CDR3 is CASSPPGWNTEAFF. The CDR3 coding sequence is TGTGCCAGCAGCCCTCCCGGTTGGAACACTGAAGCTTTCTTT.

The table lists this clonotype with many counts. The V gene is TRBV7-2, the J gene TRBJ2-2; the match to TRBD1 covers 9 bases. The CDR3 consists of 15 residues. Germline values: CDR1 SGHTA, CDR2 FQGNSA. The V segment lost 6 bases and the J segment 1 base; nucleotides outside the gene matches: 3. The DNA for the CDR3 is TGTGCCAGCAGTAAGGACAGGGGGAACACCGGGGAGCTGTTTTTT. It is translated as CASSKDRGNTGELFF.

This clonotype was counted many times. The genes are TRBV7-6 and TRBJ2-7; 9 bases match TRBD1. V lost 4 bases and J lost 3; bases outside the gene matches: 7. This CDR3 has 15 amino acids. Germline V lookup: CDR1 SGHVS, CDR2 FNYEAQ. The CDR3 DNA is TGTGCCAGCAGCTCCCCCGGGACAGGGAGCTACGAGCAGTACTTC. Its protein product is CASSSPGTGSYEQYF.

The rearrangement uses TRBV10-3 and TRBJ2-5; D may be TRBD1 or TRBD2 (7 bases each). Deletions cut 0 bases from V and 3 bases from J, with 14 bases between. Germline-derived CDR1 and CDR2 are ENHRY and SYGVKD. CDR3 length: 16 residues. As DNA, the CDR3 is TGTGCCATCAGTGAGTCGGGAGGGGGCCTGGAAGAGACCCAGTACTTC. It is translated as CAISESGGGLEETQYF.

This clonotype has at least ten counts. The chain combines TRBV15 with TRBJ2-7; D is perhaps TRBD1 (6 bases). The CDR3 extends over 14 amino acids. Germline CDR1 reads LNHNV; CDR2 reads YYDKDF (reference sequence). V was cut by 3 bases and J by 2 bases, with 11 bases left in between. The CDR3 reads CATSSGDTAYEQYF. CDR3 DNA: TGTGCCACCAGCAGCGGGGACACCGCCTACGAGCAGTACTTC.

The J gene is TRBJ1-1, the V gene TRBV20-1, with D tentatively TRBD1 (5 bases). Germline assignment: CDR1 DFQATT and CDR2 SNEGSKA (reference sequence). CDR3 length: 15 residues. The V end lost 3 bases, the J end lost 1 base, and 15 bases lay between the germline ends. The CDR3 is CSASPGTKANTEAFF. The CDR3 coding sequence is TGCAGTGCTAGCCCCGGGACGAAGGCGAACACTGAAGCTTTCTTT.

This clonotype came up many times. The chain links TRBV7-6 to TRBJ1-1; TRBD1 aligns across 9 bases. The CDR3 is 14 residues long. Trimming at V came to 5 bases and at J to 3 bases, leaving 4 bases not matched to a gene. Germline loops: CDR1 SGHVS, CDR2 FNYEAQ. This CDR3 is CASSIRQGDTEAFF. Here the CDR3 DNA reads TGTGCCAGCAGCATACGACAGGGGGACACTGAAGCTTTCTTT.

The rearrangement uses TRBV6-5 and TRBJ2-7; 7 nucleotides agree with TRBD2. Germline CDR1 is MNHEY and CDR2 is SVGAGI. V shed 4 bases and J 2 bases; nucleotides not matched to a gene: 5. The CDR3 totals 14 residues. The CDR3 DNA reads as TGTGCCAGCAGTTGGGGGGGGGGTACCTACGAGCAGTACTTC. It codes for CASSWGGGTYEQYF.

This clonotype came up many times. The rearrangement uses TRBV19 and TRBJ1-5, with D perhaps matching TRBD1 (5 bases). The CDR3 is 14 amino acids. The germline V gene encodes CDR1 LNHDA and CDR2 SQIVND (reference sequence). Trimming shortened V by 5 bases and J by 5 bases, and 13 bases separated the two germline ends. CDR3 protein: CASSPRQRHQPQHF. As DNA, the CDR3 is TGTGCCAGTAGTCCGCGACAGCGCCATCAGCCCCAGCATTTT. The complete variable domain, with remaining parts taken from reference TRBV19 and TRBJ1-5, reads DGGITQSPKYLFRKEGQNVTLSCEQNLNHDAMYWYRQDPGQGLRLIYYSQIVNDFQKGDIAEGYSVSREKKESFPLTVTSAQKNPTAFYLCASSPRQRHQPQHFGDGTRLSIL.

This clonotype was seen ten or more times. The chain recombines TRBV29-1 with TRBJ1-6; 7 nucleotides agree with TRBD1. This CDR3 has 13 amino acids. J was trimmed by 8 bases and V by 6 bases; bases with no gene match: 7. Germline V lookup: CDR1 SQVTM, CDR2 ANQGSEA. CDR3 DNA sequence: TGCAGCGTAGCGGACAGGAGAGATTCACCCCTCCACTTT. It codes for CSVADRRDSPLHF.

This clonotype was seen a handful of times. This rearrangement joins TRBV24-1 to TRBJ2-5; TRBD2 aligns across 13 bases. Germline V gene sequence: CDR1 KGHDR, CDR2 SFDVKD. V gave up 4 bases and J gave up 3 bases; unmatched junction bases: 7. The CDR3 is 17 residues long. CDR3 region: CATSEAAGTSGEETQYF. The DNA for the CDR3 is TGTGCCACCAGTGAGGCCGCAGGGACTAGCGGGGAAGAGACCCAGTACTTC.

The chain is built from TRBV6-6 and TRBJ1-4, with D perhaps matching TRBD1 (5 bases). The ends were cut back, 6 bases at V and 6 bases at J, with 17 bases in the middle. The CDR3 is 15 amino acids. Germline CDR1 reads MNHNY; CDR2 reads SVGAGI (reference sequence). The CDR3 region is CASRTHQGADEKLFF. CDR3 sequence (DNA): TGTGCCAGCAGAACGCATCAGGGAGCCGATGAAAAACTGTTTTTT.

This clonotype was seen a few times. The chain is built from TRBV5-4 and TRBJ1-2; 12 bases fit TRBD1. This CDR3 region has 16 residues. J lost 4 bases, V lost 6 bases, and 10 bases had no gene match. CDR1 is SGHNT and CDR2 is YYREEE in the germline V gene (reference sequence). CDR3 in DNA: TGTGCCAGCACCGCCGGGGGGACAGGGGGCGTCTATGGCTACACCTTC. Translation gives CASTAGGTGGVYGYTF. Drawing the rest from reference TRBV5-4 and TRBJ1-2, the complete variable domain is ETGVTQSPTHLIKTRGQQVTLRCSSQSGHNTVSWYQQALGQGPQFIFQYYREEENGRGNFPPRFSGLQFPNYSSELNVNALELDDSALYLCASTAGGTGGVYGYTFGSGTRLTVV.

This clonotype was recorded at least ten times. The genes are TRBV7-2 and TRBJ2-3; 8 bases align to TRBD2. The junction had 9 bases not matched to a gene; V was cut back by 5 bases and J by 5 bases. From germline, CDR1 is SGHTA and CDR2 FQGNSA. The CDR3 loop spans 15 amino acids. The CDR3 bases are TGTGCCAGCAGCCCTAACGGGGGGGTCGGAGATACGCAGTATTTT. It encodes CASSPNGGVGDTQYF.

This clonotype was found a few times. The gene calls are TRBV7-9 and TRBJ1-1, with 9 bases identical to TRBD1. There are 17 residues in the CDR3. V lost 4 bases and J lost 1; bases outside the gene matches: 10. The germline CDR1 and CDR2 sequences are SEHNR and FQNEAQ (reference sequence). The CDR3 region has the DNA TGTGCCAGCAGCTGGGGGACAGGGAGGTTCGGGAACACTGAAGCTTTCTTT. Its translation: CASSWGTGRFGNTEAFF.

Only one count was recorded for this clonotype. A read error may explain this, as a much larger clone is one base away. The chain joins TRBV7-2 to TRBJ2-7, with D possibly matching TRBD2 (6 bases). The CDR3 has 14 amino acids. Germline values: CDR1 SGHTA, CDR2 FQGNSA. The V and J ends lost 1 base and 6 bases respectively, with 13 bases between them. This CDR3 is CASSLVGGNREQYF. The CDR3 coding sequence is TGTGCCAGCAGCTTAGTTGGAGGGAACCGCGAGCAGTACTTC.

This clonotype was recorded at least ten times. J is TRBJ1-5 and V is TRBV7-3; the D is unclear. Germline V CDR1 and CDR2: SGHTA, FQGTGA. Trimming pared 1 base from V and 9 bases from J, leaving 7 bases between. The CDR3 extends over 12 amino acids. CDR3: CASSLNPRPQHF. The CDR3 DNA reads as TGTGCCAGCAGCTTAAATCCGAGGCCCCAGCATTTT.

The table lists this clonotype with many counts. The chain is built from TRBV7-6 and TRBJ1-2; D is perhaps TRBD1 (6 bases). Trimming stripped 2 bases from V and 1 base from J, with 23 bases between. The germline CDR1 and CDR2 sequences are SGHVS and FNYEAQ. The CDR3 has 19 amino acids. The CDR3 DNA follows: TGTGCCAGCAGCTTATTTCTGGGGGGCAGACGCAAAGATAACTATGGCTACACCTTC. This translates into CASSLFLGGRRKDNYGYTF. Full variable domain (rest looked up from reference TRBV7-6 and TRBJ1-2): GAGVSQSPRYKVTKRGQDVALRCDPISGHVSLYWYRQALGQGPEFLTYFNYEAQQDKSGLPNDRFSAERPEGSISTLTIQRTEQRDSAMYRCASSLFLGGRRKDNYGYTFGSGTRLTVV.

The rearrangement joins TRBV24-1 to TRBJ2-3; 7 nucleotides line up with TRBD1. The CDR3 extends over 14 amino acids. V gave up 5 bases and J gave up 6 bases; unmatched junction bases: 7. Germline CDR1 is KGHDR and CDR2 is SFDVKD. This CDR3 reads CATSGPGQLDTQYF. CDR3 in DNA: TGTGCCACCAGTGGACCGGGACAGCTGGATACGCAGTATTTT.

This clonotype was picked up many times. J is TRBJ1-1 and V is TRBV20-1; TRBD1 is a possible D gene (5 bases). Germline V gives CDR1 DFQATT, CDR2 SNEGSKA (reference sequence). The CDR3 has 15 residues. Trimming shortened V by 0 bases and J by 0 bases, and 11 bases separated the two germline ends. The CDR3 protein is CSAREGHRMNTEAFF. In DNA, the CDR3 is TGCAGTGCTAGAGAGGGGCATCGGATGAACACTGAAGCTTTCTTT.

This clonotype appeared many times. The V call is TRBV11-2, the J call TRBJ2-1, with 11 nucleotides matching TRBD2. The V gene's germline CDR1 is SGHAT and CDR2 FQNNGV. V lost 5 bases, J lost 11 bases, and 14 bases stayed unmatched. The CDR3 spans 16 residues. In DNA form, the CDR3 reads TGTGCCAGCAGCCAAAGGGTAGCGGGGGGGTTCGAACAGCAGTTCTTC. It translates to CASSQRVAGGFEQQFF.

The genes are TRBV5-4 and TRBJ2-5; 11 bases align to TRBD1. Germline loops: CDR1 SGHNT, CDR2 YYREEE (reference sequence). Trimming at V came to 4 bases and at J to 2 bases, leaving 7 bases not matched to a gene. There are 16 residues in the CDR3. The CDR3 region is CASSPGTGGDQETQYF. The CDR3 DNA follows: TGTGCCAGCAGCCCGGGGACAGGGGGTGATCAAGAGACCCAGTACTTC.

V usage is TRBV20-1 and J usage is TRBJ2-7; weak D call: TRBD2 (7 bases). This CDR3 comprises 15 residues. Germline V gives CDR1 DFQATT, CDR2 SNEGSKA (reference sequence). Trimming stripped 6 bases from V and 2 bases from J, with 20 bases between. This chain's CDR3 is CSASPGGGGTYEQYF. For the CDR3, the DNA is TGCAGTGCGAGCCCCGGGGGAGGGGGGACCTACGAGCAGTACTTC.

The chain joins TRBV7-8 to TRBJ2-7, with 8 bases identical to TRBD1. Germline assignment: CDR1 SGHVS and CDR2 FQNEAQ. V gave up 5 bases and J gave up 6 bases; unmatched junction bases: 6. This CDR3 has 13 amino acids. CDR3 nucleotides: TGTGCCAGCAGCCACGGACAGGGCGGCGAGCAGTACTTC. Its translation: CASSHGQGGEQYF.

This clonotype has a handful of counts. In DNA form, the CDR3 reads TGTGCCAGCAGTTTAACCGGCGGGACAGGGATTCTCGGCGGCTACACCTTC. The encoded protein is CASSLTGGTGILGGYTF. This chain uses TRBV27 with TRBJ1-2, with 9 bases matching TRBD1. V lost 2 bases to trimming and J lost 8 bases; unmatched junction nucleotides: 15. This CDR3 has 17 amino acids. Germline CDR1 reads MNHEY; CDR2 reads SMNVEV (reference sequence).